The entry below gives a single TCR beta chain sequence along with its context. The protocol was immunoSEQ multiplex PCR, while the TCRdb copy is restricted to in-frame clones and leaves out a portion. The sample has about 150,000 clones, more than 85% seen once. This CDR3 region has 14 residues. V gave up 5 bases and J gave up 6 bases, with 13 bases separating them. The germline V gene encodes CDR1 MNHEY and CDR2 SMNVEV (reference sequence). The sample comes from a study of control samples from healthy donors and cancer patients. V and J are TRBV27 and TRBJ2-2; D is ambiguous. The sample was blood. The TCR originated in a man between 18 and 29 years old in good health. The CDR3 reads CASSQVLRAGELFF. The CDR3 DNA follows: TGTGCCAGCAGTCAGGTGTTACGAGCCGGGGAGCTGTTTTTT.